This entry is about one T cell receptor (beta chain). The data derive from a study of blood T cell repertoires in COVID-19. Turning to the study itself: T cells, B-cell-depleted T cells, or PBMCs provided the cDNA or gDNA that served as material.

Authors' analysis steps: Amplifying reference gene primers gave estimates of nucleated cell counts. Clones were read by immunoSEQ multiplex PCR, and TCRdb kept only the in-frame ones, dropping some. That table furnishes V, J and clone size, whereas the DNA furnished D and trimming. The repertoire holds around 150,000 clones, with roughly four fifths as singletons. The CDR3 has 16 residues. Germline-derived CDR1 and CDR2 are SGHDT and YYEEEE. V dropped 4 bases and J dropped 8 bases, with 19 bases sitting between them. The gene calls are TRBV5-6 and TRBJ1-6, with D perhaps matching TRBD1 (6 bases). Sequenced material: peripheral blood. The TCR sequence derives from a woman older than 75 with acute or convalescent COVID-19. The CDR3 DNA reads TGTGCCAGCAGCCCAGGTACAGGGTTATTCGATTCACCCCTCCACTTT. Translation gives CASSPGTGLFDSPLHF.